Listed here is a single TCR beta chain. V was clipped by 1 base and J by 2 bases, with 9 bases between them. Per the germline V gene, CDR1 is SEHNR and CDR2 is FQNEAQ (reference sequence). The CDR3 sequence is 14 residues long. The sample comes from a study of CD8 T cells in Susac syndrome. The RNA input was 0.5 to 1 ug, and it was reverse transcribed with random hexamers. Via MiXCR, TCRdb re-called the immunoSEQ multiplex PCR reads, giving one row per CDR3 protein. The table records under 95,000 distinct CDR3 sequences, around 95% of them present only once. Source material: CD8+ T cells from PBMCs. The J gene is TRBJ2-7, the V gene TRBV7-9; TRBD1 is a possible D gene (6 bases). The receptor was isolated from a human donor with Susac syndrome. CDR3 DNA sequence: TGTGCCAGCAGCTTAGAGACAGGCCCCTACGAGCAGTACTTC. This translates into CASSLETGPYEQYF.